This TCR beta chain originates from a study of cytomegalovirus exposure and HLA in healthy donors. Study results and limitations: When the data were analyzed later, several of the most significant clusters appeared to be linked to common viral pathogens.

Primers for the PCR totalled 60 Vbeta and 13 Jbeta. The repertoire was sequenced with immunoSEQ multiplex PCR; TCRdb's copy has only in-frame clones and lacks some. Among 90,000 to 110,000 clones, more than 60% were seen once, and the ten largest hold around 2.1%. A single count supports this clone. The antigen remains unidentified. This sequence originates from a man aged 30 to 45 in good health and CMV-seronegative. The source material was PBMCs.

The CDR3 sequence: CASSSGRGQGQETQYF. In nucleotides, the CDR3 is TGCGCCAGCAGCTCAGGCAGAGGACAGGGCCAAGAGACCCAGTACTTC. This chain joins TRBV5-1 and TRBJ2-5, with 8 bases fitting TRBD1. The CDR3 length is 16 residues. V shed 3 bases and J 1 base; nucleotides not matched to a gene: 8. Germline assignment: CDR1 SGHRS and CDR2 YFSETQ.